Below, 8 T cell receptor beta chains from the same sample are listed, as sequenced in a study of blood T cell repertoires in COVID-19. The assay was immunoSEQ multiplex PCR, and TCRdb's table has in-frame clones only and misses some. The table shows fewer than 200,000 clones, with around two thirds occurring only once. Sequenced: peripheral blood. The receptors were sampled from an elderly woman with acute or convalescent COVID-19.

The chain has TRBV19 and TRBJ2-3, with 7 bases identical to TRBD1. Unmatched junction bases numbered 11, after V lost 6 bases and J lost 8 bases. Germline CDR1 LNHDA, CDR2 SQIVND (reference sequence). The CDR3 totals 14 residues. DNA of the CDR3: TGTGCCAGTAGCGGAACAGGGGCAAAAATTACGCAGTATTTT. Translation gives CASSGTGAKITQYF.

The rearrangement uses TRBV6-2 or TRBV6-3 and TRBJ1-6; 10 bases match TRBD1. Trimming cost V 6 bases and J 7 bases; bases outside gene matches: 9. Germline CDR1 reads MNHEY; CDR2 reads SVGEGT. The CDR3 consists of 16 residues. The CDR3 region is CASSSDRGFPNSPLHF. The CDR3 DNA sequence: TGTGCCAGCAGCTCGGACAGGGGGTTTCCCAATTCACCCCTCCACTTT.

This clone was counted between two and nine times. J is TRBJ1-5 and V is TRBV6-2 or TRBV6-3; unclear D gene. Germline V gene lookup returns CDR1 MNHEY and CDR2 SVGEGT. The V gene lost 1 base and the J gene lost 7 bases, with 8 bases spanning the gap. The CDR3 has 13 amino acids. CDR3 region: CASSYFFGQPQHF. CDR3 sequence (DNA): TGTGCCAGCAGTTACTTTTTTGGCCAGCCCCAGCATTTT.

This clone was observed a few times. CDR3 nucleotide sequence: TGTGCCAGCAGGAAACAGAATTACAATGAGCAGTTCTTC. Protein sequence: CASRKQNYNEQFF. V gene TRBV6-5 combines with J gene TRBJ2-1; D is uncertain. The germline CDR1 and CDR2 sequences are MNHEY and SVGAGI. The CDR3 extends over 13 amino acids. Deletions cut 6 bases from V and 4 bases from J, with 10 bases between.

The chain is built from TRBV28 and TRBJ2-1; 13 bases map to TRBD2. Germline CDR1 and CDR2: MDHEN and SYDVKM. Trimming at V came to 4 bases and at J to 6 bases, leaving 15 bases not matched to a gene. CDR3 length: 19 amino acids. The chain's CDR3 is CASSSHTSGRAYITNEQFF. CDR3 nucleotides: TGTGCCAGCAGTTCCCATACTAGCGGGAGGGCCTATATTACCAATGAGCAGTTCTTC.

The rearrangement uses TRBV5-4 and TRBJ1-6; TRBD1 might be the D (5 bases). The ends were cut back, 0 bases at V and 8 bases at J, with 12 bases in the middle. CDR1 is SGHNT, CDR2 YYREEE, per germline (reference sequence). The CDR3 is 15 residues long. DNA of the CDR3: TGTGCCAGCAGCTTGGAACGGGGGGTTGATTCACCCCTCCACTTT. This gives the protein CASSLERGVDSPLHF.

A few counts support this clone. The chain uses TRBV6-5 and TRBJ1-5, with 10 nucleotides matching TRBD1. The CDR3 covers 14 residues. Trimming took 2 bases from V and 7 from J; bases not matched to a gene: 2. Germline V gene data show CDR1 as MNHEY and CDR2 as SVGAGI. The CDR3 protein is CASSYGQGVQPQHF. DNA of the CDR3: TGTGCCAGCAGTTACGGACAGGGGGTCCAGCCCCAGCATTTT.

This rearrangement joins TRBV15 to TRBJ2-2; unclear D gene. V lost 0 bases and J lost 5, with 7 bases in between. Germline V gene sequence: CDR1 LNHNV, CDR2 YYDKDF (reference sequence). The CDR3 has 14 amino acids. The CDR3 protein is CATSRDSRTGELFF. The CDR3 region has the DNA TGTGCCACCAGCAGAGATTCACGGACCGGGGAGCTGTTTTTT.